The next 19 T cell receptor beta chains were all read from a single sample in a study of tumor-infiltrating lymphocytes in localized non-small cell lung cancer. Sequencing was performed with immunoSEQ multiplex PCR; in TCRdb, only in-frame clones are kept and a portion is missing. The data contain about 24,000 clones, roughly three fifths of them seen just once; the ten biggest clones take up under 7%. Material for sequencing was lung tumor tissue. Receptor source: a human donor with non-small cell lung cancer.

The V and J genes are TRBV2 and TRBJ2-5, with no clear D. The CDR3 is 14 amino acids. Germline CDR1 reads SNHLY; CDR2 reads FYNNEI. Trimming pared 5 bases from V and 5 bases from J, leaving 15 bases between. The CDR3 here is CASSPGQFRETQYF. CDR3 DNA sequence: TGTGCCAGCAGTCCCGGGCAGTTTAGGGAGACCCAGTACTTC. The full variable domain, its missing parts supplied by reference TRBV2 and TRBJ2-5, is EPEVTQTPSHQVTQMGQEVILRCVPISNHLYFYWYRQILGQKVEFLVSFYNNEISEKSEIFDDQFSVERPDGSNFTLKIRSTKLEDSAMYFCASSPGQFRETQYFGPGTRLLVL.

V and J are TRBV6-6 and TRBJ2-5; TRBD1 might be the D (5 bases). Germline V gene sequence: CDR1 MNHNY, CDR2 SVGAGI (reference sequence). The CDR3 has 13 residues. V dropped 7 bases and J dropped 5 bases, with 14 bases sitting between them. The CDR3 spells CASTMDKWETQYF. In DNA, the CDR3 is TGTGCCAGCACCATGGACAAGTGGGAGACCCAGTACTTC.

J is TRBJ2-3 and V is TRBV5-1, with D perhaps being TRBD1 or TRBD2 (5 bases each). With 3 bases removed from V and 3 bases from J, the gap between germline ends came to 14 bases. From germline, CDR1 is SGHRS and CDR2 YFSETQ. The CDR3 is 15 residues long. The CDR3: CASSSERGGTDTQYF. The DNA for the CDR3 is TGCGCCAGCAGCTCTGAGAGGGGCGGGACAGATACGCAGTATTTT.

J is TRBJ2-2 and V is TRBV19; tentatively, D is TRBD1 or TRBD2 (7 bases each). This CDR3 region has 18 residues. V lost 3 bases and J lost 4, with 21 bases in between. Per germline, CDR1 LNHDA and CDR2 SQIVND (reference sequence). The CDR3 sequence is CASSITPLGRGGTGELFF. CDR3 in DNA: TGTGCCAGTAGTATCACCCCCCTGGGCAGGGGGGGCACCGGGGAGCTGTTTTTT. The full variable domain, its missing parts supplied by reference TRBV19 and TRBJ2-2, is DGGITQSPKYLFRKEGQNVTLSCEQNLNHDAMYWYRQDPGQGLRLIYYSQIVNDFQKGDIAEGYSVSREKKESFPLTVTSAQKNPTAFYLCASSITPLGRGGTGELFFGEGSRLTVL.

The gene calls are TRBV19 and TRBJ2-1; the match to TRBD2 covers 10 bases. Germline values: CDR1 LNHDA, CDR2 SQIVND (reference sequence). With V trimmed by 1 base and J by 9 bases, 6 bases remained unmatched. The CDR3 consists of 15 residues. The CDR3 loop is CASSIGLAGAIEQFF. DNA of the CDR3: TGTGCCAGTAGTATAGGTCTAGCGGGAGCAATTGAGCAGTTCTTC.

The CDR3 is CSAGQFYEQYF. Here the CDR3 DNA reads TGCAGCGCAGGACAGTTTTACGAGCAGTACTTC. The J gene is TRBJ2-7, the V gene TRBV29-1, with a weak D call TRBD1 (6 bases). The CDR3 totals 11 residues. Trimming took 7 bases from V and 4 from J, leaving 11 bases between them. The germline V gene has CDR1 SQVTM and CDR2 ANQGSEA.

The V call is TRBV5-5, the J call TRBJ2-5; 11 positions match TRBD1. CDR1 is SGHKS and CDR2 is YYEKEE in the germline V gene (reference sequence). This CDR3 comprises 15 residues. Trimming took 4 bases from V and 5 from J; bases not matched to a gene: 7. The DNA for the CDR3 is TGTGCCAGCAGCATCGGGACAGGGGGATCGGAGACCCAGTACTTC. Protein product: CASSIGTGGSETQYF.

The rearrangement joins TRBV7-3 to TRBJ1-2; D ambiguous. CDR1 is SGHTA and CDR2 is FQGTGA in the germline V gene. Between the trimmed V and J ends, which lost 1 base and 8 bases, there was a span of 8 bases. The CDR3 is made up of 12 amino acids. The CDR3 sequence: CASSLRVGGYTF. The CDR3 nucleotides read TGTGCCAGCAGCTTAAGAGTGGGGGGCTACACCTTC.

The V call is TRBV6-5, the J call TRBJ1-5, with D uncertain. The CDR3 sequence is 13 residues long. Germline CDR1 and CDR2: MNHEY and SVGAGI. The germline V and J ends were trimmed by 5 bases and 4 bases, with 9 bases remaining between them. The CDR3 nucleotides are TGTGCCAGCAGTGACGGTTTGAATCAGCCCCAGCATTTT. It specifies CASSDGLNQPQHF.

This sequence joins TRBV7-9 and TRBJ2-3; TRBD2 matches 10 bases. The CDR3 is made up of 15 amino acids. V was pared by 5 bases and J by 4 bases, with 6 bases of the junction left unmatched. The germline V gene encodes CDR1 SEHNR and CDR2 FQNEAQ (reference sequence). The CDR3 loop is CASSPSGSGADTQYF. The CDR3, as DNA: TGTGCCAGCAGCCCTAGCGGGAGTGGCGCAGATACGCAGTATTTT.

The chain is built from TRBV15 and TRBJ2-1; 7 bases fit TRBD1. Looked up from germline, CDR1 is LNHNV and CDR2 is YYDKDF (reference sequence). This CDR3 spans 17 amino acids. V shed 4 bases, J shed 7 bases, and the junction held 16 bases outside the gene matches. DNA for the CDR3: TGTGCCACCAGCATCTTCAGTGGAACAGGGGCCCGGAATGAGCAGTTCTTC. The encoded protein is CATSIFSGTGARNEQFF. The entire variable domain, with the rest obtained from reference TRBV15 and TRBJ2-1, is as follows: DAMVIQNPRYQVTQFGKPVTLSCSQTLNHNVMYWYQQKSSQAPKLLFHYYDKDFNNEADTPDNFQSRRPNTSFCFLDIRSPGLGDTAMYLCATSIFSGTGARNEQFFGPGTRLTVL.

The V gene is TRBV5-1, the J gene TRBJ1-1, with 7 bases identical to TRBD1. The CDR3 loop spans 15 amino acids. With 4 bases clipped from V and 0 bases from J, the junction kept 6 bases outside the gene matches. Germline CDR1 reads SGHRS; CDR2 reads YFSETQ. The CDR3 is CASSRGQTMNTEAFF. Written as DNA, the CDR3 is TGCGCCAGCAGCCGGGGACAGACTATGAACACTGAAGCTTTCTTT. The full variable domain, completed using reference TRBV5-1 and TRBJ1-1, is KAGVTQTPRYLIKTRGQQVTLSCSPISGHRSVSWYQQTPGQGLQFLFEYFSETQRNKGNFPGRFSGRQFSNSRSEMNVSTLELGDSALYLCASSRGQTMNTEAFFGQGTRLTVV.

This clone turned up a few times. This chain links TRBV9 with TRBJ2-1; D gene ambiguous. CDR1 and CDR2 (germline): SGDLS, YYNGEE. This CDR3 contains 14 residues. Trimming took off 5 bases at V and 0 bases at J, with 9 bases between the two ends. In nucleotides, the CDR3 is TGTGCCAGCAGTCCCGCAGTCTCCTACAATGAGCAGTTCTTC. This codes for CASSPAVSYNEQFF.

In its sample, this clone was seen a few times. V and J are TRBV6-1 and TRBJ1-5, with D perhaps matching TRBD1 (5 bases). Trimming removed 4 bases at V and 7 bases at J, with 17 bases between. The CDR3 is 15 amino acids. Germline V gene data show CDR1 as MNHNS and CDR2 as SASEGT. The DNA for the CDR3 is TGTGCCAGCAGTGGACCAGGGAGCGGGGGACAGCCCCAGCATTTT. Translating gives CASSGPGSGGQPQHF.

The J gene is TRBJ2-5, the V gene TRBV15; 8 nucleotides match TRBD2. Germline loops: CDR1 LNHNV, CDR2 YYDKDF (reference sequence). The CDR3 is made up of 16 amino acids. The V and J ends lost 1 base and 3 bases, in that order; junction bases with no gene match: 7. CDR3 protein: CATSRAGGDVEETQYF. Here the CDR3 DNA reads TGTGCCACCAGCAGAGCGGGAGGGGACGTGGAAGAGACCCAGTACTTC.

The chain recombines TRBV28 with TRBJ2-1, with D possibly TRBD2 on 6 matching bases. V was pared by 4 bases and J by 4 bases, with 23 bases between. The CDR3 is 18 residues long. Germline lookup yields CDR1 MDHEN and CDR2 SYDVKM. CDR3 sequence reads: CASSSIGDLPGLYNEQFF. Here the CDR3 DNA reads TGTGCCAGCAGTTCTATAGGGGACTTACCGGGACTTTACAATGAGCAGTTCTTC.

The chain has TRBV5-1 and TRBJ1-1; 7 bases agree with TRBD1. The CDR3 has 15 amino acids. CDR1 is SGHRS and CDR2 is YFSETQ in the germline V gene. V gave up 4 bases and J gave up 3 bases; unmatched junction bases: 9. CDR3 sequence reads: CASSPGGGMDTEAFF. CDR3 sequence (DNA): TGCGCCAGCAGCCCGGGAGGGGGCATGGACACTGAAGCTTTCTTT. Full variable domain (remainder filled in from reference TRBV5-1 and TRBJ1-1): KAGVTQTPRYLIKTRGQQVTLSCSPISGHRSVSWYQQTPGQGLQFLFEYFSETQRNKGNFPGRFSGRQFSNSRSEMNVSTLELGDSALYLCASSPGGGMDTEAFFGQGTRLTVV.

The chain recombines TRBV20-1 with TRBJ2-7, with D unresolved. CDR1 is DFQATT and CDR2 is SNEGSKA in the germline V gene (reference sequence). This CDR3 has 11 residues. The CDR3 region is CSPRTAYEQYF. The DNA of the CDR3 is TGCAGCCCACGGACGGCCTACGAGCAGTACTTC.

V usage is TRBV5-4 and J usage is TRBJ1-2, with D perhaps TRBD1 (6 bases). The CDR3 is made up of 13 amino acids. Germline CDR1 SGHNT, CDR2 YYREEE (reference sequence). Trimming removed 4 bases from V and 2 bases from J, with 9 bases in between. CDR3 nucleotides: TGTGCCAGCAGCGTGGACAGAAACTATGGCTACACCTTC. As protein: CASSVDRNYGYTF. Full variable domain (missing parts from reference TRBV5-4 and TRBJ1-2): ETGVTQSPTHLIKTRGQQVTLRCSSQSGHNTVSWYQQALGQGPQFIFQYYREEENGRGNFPPRFSGLQFPNYSSELNVNALELDDSALYLCASSVDRNYGYTFGSGTRLTVV.